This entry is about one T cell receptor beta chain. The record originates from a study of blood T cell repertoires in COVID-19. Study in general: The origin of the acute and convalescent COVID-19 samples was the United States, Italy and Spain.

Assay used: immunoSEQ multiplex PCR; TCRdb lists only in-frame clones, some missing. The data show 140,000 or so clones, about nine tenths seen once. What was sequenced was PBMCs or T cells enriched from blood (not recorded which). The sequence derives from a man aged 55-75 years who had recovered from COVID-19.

DNA of the CDR3: TGTGCCAGCAGCTTGGGACAGGGCAGTAAGACCCAGTACTTC. Encoded protein: CASSLGQGSKTQYF. This chain uses TRBV11-3 with TRBJ2-5, with TRBD1 matching 9 bases. CDR3 size: 14 residues. CDR1 and CDR2 from the germline V gene are SGHNT and YENEEA. V shed 3 bases and J 6 bases; nucleotides not matched to a gene: 5.